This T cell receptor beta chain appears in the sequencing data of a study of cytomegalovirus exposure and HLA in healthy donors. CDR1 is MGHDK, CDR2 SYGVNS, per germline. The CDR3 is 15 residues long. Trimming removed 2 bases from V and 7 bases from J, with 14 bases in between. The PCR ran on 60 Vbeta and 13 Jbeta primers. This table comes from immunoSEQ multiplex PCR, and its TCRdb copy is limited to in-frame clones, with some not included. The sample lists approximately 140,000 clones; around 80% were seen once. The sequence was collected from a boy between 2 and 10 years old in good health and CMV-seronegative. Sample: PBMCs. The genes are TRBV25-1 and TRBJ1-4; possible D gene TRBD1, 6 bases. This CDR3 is CASSEGGGESEKLFF. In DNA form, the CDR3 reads TGTGCCAGCAGTGAAGGAGGGGGGGAGAGTGAAAAACTGTTTTTT.